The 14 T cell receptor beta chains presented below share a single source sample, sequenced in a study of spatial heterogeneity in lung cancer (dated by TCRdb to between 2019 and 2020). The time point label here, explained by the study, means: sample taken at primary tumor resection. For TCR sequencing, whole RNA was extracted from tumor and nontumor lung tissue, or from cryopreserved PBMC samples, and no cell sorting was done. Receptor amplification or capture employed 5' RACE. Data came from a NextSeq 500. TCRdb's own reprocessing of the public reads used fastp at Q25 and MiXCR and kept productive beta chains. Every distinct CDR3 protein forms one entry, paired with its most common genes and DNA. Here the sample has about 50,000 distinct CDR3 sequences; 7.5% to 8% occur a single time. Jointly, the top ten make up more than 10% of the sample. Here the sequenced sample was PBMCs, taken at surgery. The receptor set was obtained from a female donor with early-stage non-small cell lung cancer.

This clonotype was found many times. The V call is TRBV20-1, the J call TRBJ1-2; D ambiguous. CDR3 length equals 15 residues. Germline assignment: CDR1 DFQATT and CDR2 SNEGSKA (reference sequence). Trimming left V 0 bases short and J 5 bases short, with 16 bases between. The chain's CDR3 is CSARDPGGNLYGYTF. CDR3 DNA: TGCAGTGCTAGAGATCCTGGAGGGAACTTGTATGGCTACACCTTC.

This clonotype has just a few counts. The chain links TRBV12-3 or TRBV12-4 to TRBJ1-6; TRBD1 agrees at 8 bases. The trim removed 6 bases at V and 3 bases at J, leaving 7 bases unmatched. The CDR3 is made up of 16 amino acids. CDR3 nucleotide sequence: TGTGCCAGCAGATCTGGGACAGGTCTCTATAATTCACCCCTCCACTTT. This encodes CASRSGTGLYNSPLHF.

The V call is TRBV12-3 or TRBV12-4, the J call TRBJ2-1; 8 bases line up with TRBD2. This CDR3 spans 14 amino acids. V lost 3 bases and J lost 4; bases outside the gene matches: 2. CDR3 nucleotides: TGTGCCAGCAGTTTGCCGGGGGGGTACAATGAGCAGTTCTTC. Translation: CASSLPGGYNEQFF.

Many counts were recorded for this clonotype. The chain's CDR3 is CASSFSNEQFF. The CDR3 DNA reads TGTGCCAGCAGTTTCAGCAATGAGCAGTTCTTC. V gene TRBV27 combines with J gene TRBJ2-1; D uncertain. The CDR3 extends over 11 amino acids. Germline assignment: CDR1 MNHEY and CDR2 SMNVEV (reference sequence). The V and J ends lost 3 bases and 6 bases respectively, with 3 bases between them.

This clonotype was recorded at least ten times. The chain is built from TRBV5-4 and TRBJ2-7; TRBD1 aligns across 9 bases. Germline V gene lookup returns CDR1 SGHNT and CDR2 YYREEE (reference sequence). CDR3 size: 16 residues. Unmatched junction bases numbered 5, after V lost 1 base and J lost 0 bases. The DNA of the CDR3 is TGTGCCAGCAGCTTGCGACAGGGGGTTCTCTCCTACGAGCAGTACTTC. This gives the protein CASSLRQGVLSYEQYF. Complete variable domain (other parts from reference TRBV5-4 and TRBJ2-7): ETGVTQSPTHLIKTRGQQVTLRCSSQSGHNTVSWYQQALGQGPQFIFQYYREEENGRGNFPPRFSGLQFPNYSSELNVNALELDDSALYLCASSLRQGVLSYEQYFGPGTRLTVT.

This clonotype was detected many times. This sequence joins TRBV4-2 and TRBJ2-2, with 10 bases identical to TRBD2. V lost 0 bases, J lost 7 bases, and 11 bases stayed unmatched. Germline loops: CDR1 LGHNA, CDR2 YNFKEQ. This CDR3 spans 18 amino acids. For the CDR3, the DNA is TGTGCCAGCAGCCAAGATTTGTCACTAGCGGGGCGGGGCGGGGAGCTGTTTTTT. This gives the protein CASSQDLSLAGRGGELFF.

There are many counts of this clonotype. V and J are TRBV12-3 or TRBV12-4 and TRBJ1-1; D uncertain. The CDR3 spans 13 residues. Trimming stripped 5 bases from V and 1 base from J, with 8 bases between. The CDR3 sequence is CASSRRTNTEAFF. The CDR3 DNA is TGTGCCAGCAGTCGACGGACGAACACTGAAGCTTTCTTT.

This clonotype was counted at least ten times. The CDR3 sequence is CSASEGGYSYNEQFF. DNA for the CDR3: TGCAGTGCTAGTGAAGGGGGGTACTCCTACAATGAGCAGTTCTTC. The rearrangement uses TRBV20-1 and TRBJ2-1; the D call may be TRBD1 or TRBD2 (6 bases each). This CDR3 is 15 amino acids long. Germline V gene sequence: CDR1 DFQATT, CDR2 SNEGSKA (reference sequence). Trimming left V 3 bases short and J 0 bases short, with 12 bases between.

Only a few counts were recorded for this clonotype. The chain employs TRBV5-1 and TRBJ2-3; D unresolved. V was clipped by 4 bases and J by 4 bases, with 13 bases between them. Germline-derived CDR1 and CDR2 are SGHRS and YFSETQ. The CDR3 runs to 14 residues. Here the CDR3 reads CASSRTGRADTQYF. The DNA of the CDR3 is TGCGCCAGCAGCCGGACCGGGCGCGCAGATACGCAGTATTTT.

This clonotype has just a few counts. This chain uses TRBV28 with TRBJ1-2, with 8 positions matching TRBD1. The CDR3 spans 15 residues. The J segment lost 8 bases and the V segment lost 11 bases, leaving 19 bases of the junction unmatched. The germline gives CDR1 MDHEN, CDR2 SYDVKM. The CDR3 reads CAGGTGQGRYTGYTF. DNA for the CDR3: TGTGCCGGGGGGACCGGACAGGGAAGGTACACGGGCTACACCTTC.

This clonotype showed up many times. The CDR3 bases are TGTGCCAGTAGCCAGGGGGCGGATCAGCCCCAGCATTTT. It translates to CASSQGADQPQHF. V usage is TRBV19 and J usage is TRBJ1-5; 8 nucleotides line up with TRBD1. Germline V gene lookup returns CDR1 LNHDA and CDR2 SQIVND (reference sequence). The CDR3 loop spans 13 amino acids. V shed 6 bases, J shed 5 bases, and the junction held 3 bases outside the gene matches.

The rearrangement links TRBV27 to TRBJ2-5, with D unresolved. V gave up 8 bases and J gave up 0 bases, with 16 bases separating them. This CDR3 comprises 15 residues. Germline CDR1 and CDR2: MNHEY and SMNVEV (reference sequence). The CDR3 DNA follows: TGTGCCAGCCCACAGAGCCGAAGGTACCAAGAGACCCAGTACTTC. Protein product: CASPQSRRYQETQYF.

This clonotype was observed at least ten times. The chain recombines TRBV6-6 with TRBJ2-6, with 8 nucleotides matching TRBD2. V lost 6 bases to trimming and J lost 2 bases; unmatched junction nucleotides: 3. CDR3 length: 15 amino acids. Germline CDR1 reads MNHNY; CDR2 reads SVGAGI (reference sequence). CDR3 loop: CASRSGGTGANVLTF. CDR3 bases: TGTGCCAGCAGATCGGGGGGGACTGGGGCCAACGTCCTGACTTTC.

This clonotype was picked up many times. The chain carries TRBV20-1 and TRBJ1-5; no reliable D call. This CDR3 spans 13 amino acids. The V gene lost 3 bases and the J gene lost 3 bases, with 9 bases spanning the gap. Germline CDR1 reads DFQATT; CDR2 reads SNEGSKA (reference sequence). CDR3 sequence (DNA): TGCAGTGCTAGTCTGGGGAACAATCAGCCCCAGCATTTT. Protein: CSASLGNNQPQHF.